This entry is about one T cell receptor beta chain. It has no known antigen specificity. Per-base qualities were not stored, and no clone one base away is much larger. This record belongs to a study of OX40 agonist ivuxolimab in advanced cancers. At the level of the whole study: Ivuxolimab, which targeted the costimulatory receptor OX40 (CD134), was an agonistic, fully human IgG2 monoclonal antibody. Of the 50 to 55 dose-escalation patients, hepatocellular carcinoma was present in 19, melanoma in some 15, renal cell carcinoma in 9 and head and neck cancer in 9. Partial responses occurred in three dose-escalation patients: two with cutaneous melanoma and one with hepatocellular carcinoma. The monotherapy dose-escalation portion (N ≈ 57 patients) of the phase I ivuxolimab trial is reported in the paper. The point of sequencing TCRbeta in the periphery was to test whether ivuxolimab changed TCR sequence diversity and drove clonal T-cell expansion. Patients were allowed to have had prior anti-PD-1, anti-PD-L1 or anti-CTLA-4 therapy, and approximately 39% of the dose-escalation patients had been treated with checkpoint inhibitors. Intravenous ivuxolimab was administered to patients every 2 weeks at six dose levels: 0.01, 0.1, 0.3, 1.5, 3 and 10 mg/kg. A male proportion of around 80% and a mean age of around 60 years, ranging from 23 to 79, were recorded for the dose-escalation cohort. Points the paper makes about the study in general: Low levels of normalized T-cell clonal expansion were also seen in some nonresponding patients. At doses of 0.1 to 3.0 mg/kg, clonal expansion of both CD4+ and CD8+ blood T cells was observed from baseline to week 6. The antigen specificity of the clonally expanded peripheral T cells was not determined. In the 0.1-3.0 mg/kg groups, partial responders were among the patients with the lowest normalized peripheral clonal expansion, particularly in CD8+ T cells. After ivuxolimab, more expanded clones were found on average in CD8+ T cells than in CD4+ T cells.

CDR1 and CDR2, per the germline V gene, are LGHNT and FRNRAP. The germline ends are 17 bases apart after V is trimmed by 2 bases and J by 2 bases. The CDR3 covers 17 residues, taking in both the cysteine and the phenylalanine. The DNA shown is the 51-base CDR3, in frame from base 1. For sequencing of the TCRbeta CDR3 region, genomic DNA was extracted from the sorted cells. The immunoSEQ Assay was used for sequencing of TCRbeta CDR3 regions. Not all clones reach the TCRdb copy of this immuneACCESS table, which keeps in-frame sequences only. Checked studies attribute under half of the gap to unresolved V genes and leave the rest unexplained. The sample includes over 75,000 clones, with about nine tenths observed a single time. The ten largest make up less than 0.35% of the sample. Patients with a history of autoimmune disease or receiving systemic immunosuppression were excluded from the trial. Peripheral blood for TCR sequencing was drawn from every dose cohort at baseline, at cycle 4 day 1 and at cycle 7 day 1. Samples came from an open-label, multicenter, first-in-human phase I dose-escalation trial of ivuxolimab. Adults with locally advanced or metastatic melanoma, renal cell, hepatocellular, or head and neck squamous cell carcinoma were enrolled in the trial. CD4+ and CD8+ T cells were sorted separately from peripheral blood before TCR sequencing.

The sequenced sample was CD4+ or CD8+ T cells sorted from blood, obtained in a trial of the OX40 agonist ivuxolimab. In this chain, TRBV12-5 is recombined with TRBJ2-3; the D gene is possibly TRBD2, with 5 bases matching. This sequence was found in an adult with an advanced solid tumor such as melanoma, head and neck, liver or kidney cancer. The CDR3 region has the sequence CASGLISPGIHTDTQYF. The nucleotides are TGTGCTAGTGGTTTGATTAGTCCGGGAATACACACAGATACGCAGTATTTT.